These 31 T cell receptor beta chains share one sample of origin, sequenced in a study of technical replicates of blood from a handful of donors. The table came from immunoSEQ multiplex PCR; TCRdb's copy has only in-frame clones and leaves some out. The data hold some 80,000 clones, with around 90% observed a single time. Sequencing was carried out using T cells isolated from PBMCs. These receptor sequences come from a human donor in good health.

The chain carries TRBV6-6 and TRBJ1-2, with TRBD1 matching 9 bases. The V gene's germline CDR1 is MNHNY and CDR2 SVGAGI (reference sequence). With V trimmed by 4 bases and J by 4 bases, 10 bases remained unmatched. This CDR3 has 16 amino acids. The CDR3 sequence is CASSSDRGNISYGYTF. The CDR3 DNA reads as TGTGCCAGCAGTTCTGACAGGGGGAATATTAGCTATGGCTACACCTTC.

The chain combines TRBV28 with TRBJ2-3, with a possible D match to TRBD2 (6 bases). Trimming took 2 bases from V and 2 from J, leaving 14 bases between them. The germline gives CDR1 MDHEN, CDR2 SYDVKM. The CDR3 extends over 16 amino acids. The CDR3 nucleotides are TGTGCCAGCAGTTTAACCGGGACTCACTTCACAGATACGCAGTATTTT. Translated, it gives CASSLTGTHFTDTQYF.

In this sample, this clone turned up once. The V and J genes are TRBV10-3 and TRBJ2-2; TRBD1 matches 7 bases. From germline, CDR1 is ENHRY and CDR2 SYGVKD. V was clipped by 10 bases and J by 0 bases; unmatched bases: 5. The CDR3 is made up of 14 amino acids. DNA for the CDR3: TGTGCCACCAGGACAGGCGCGAACACCGGGGAGCTGTTTTTT. Amino acid sequence: CATRTGANTGELFF.

V usage is TRBV5-1 and J usage is TRBJ1-1; possibly TRBD1 for D (5 bases). Trimming removed 0 bases from V and 5 bases from J, with 11 bases in between. This CDR3 is 14 amino acids long. The germline V gene encodes CDR1 SGHRS and CDR2 YFSETQ. CDR3 sequence reads: CASSLGTRETEAFF. As DNA, the CDR3 is TGCGCCAGCAGCTTGGGGACAAGAGAGACTGAAGCTTTCTTT. The entire variable domain, with the rest obtained from reference TRBV5-1 and TRBJ1-1, is as follows: KAGVTQTPRYLIKTRGQQVTLSCSPISGHRSVSWYQQTPGQGLQFLFEYFSETQRNKGNFPGRFSGRQFSNSRSEMNVSTLELGDSALYLCASSLGTRETEAFFGQGTRLTVV.

V is TRBV4-1 and J is TRBJ2-1; possibly TRBD1 for D (6 bases). The CDR3 spans 13 residues. CDR1 and CDR2 from the germline V gene are MGHRA and YSYEKL. Trimming took off 4 bases at V and 15 bases at J, with 19 bases between the two ends. The CDR3 DNA sequence: TGCGCCAGCAGCCCAAGGGGCCGGACAGTCTTGTTCTTC. This codes for CASSPRGRTVLFF.

The J gene is TRBJ1-4, the V gene TRBV5-1; tentatively, D is TRBD1 (6 bases). The CDR3 sequence is 18 residues long. V gave up 4 bases and J gave up 0 bases, with 19 bases separating them. Germline V gene data show CDR1 as SGHRS and CDR2 as YFSETQ. In nucleotides, the CDR3 is TGCGCCAGCAGCCCTACCCCAGGACAGCCTTCAACTAATGAAAAACTGTTTTTT. It yields the protein CASSPTPGQPSTNEKLFF.

This chain joins TRBV5-8 and TRBJ2-5; 10 positions match TRBD2. With 3 bases clipped from V and 5 bases from J, the junction kept 10 bases outside the gene matches. Germline loops: CDR1 SGHTS, CDR2 YDEGEE. This CDR3 is 16 amino acids long. The CDR3 sequence: CASSSGAGTSAETQYF. The CDR3 bases are TGTGCCAGCAGCTCCGGAGCCGGGACTAGCGCCGAGACCCAGTACTTC.

The chain links TRBV30 to TRBJ2-1; TRBD1 aligns across 7 bases. CDR3 size: 12 residues. Losses at the gene ends were 8 bases for V and 7 bases for J; bases not matched to a gene: 8. CDR1 and CDR2 from the germline V gene are GTSNPN and SVGIG (reference sequence). In DNA form, the CDR3 reads TGTGCCCGACAGGGAAGGACGAATGAGCAGTTCTTC. Amino acid sequence: CARQGRTNEQFF.

This clone was counted only a few times. The chain combines TRBV6-6 with TRBJ1-1; the D is unclear. V gave up 6 bases and J gave up 1 base, with 6 bases separating them. This CDR3 spans 12 amino acids. From germline, CDR1 is MNHNY and CDR2 SVGAGI (reference sequence). Here the CDR3 reads CASRARNTEAFF. In DNA form, the CDR3 reads TGTGCCAGCAGGGCCCGGAACACTGAAGCTTTCTTT.

The chain employs TRBV6-5 and TRBJ2-7; D perhaps matches TRBD2 (5 bases). The germline V gene has CDR1 MNHEY and CDR2 SVGAGI. The V gene lost 6 bases and the J gene lost 10 bases, with 22 bases spanning the gap. The CDR3 consists of 14 residues. The CDR3 loop reads CASSNRGPLARQYF. Here the CDR3 DNA reads TGTGCCAGCAGCAACCGCGGGCCCCTGGCTCGCCAGTACTTC.

The rearrangement links TRBV6-5 to TRBJ1-6; 9 nucleotides line up with TRBD1. The CDR3 contains 15 residues. With V trimmed by 7 bases and J by 9 bases, 10 bases remained unmatched. Germline V gene lookup returns CDR1 MNHEY and CDR2 SVGAGI. The CDR3 region has the DNA TGTGCCAGCACACCATCCGGACAGGGGAGTTCACCCCTCCACTTT. Its translation is CASTPSGQGSSPLHF.

This chain links TRBV4-2 with TRBJ1-5; TRBD1 matches 10 bases. The ends lost 5 bases at V and 4 bases at J; junction bases unmatched: 8. Germline-derived CDR1 and CDR2 are LGHNA and YNFKEQ. This CDR3 region has 16 residues. The DNA for the CDR3 is TGTGCCAGCAGCGCCCGGGACAGGGGTAGTAATCAGCCCCAGCATTTT. It encodes CASSARDRGSNQPQHF.

The CDR3 DNA reads TGTGCCAGCAGCTGGGTAGGCGGAGCTCTAGCCAAAAACATTCAGTACTTC. This sequence encodes CASSWVGGALAKNIQYF. The rearrangement links TRBV7-2 to TRBJ2-4; D is unresolved. V lost 4 bases and J lost 0, with 16 bases in between. Per the germline V gene, CDR1 is SGHTA and CDR2 is FQGNSA. The CDR3 runs to 17 residues.

The rearrangement links TRBV14 to TRBJ1-2; 7 bases are a match to TRBD1. V gave up 1 base and J gave up 6 bases; unmatched junction bases: 2. Germline V CDR1 and CDR2: SGHDN, FVKESK. The CDR3 is 13 amino acids. CDR3 loop: CASSQVGTDGYTF. The DNA for the CDR3 is TGTGCCAGCAGCCAAGTTGGGACAGATGGCTACACCTTC.

V and J are TRBV11-2 and TRBJ2-1; perhaps TRBD1 as D (6 bases). V was trimmed by 4 bases and J by 2 bases, leaving 18 bases between them. From germline, CDR1 is SGHAT and CDR2 FQNNGV. This CDR3 contains 17 residues. Written as DNA, the CDR3 is TGTGCCAGCAGCTGGGACAAATACGGGGCCCCCTACAATGAGCAGTTCTTC. Protein product: CASSWDKYGAPYNEQFF.

This sequence joins TRBV15 and TRBJ1-5; D gene ambiguous. The CDR3 spans 16 residues. The germline V gene has CDR1 LNHNV and CDR2 YYDKDF (reference sequence). With 1 base removed from V and 2 bases from J, the gap between germline ends came to 12 bases. The CDR3 sequence: CATSRGGNRGNQPQHF. CDR3 bases: TGTGCCACCAGCAGAGGAGGGAATAGGGGCAATCAGCCCCAGCATTTT. Using reference TRBV15 and TRBJ1-5 for the parts outside the CDR3, the full variable domain is DAMVIQNPRYQVTQFGKPVTLSCSQTLNHNVMYWYQQKSSQAPKLLFHYYDKDFNNEADTPDNFQSRRPNTSFCFLDIRSPGLGDTAMYLCATSRGGNRGNQPQHFGDGTRLSIL.

V and J are TRBV10-3 and TRBJ2-1; 7 positions match TRBD2. The germline gives CDR1 ENHRY, CDR2 SYGVKD. After removal of 6 bases from V and 7 bases from J, the junction contained 12 bases not matched to a gene. This CDR3 region has 15 residues. The CDR3 sequence: CAISSPGGGSNEQFF. CDR3 DNA: TGTGCCATCAGCTCCCCGGGGGGAGGAAGTAATGAGCAGTTCTTC.

The chain is built from TRBV5-1 and TRBJ2-7, with 8 bases matching TRBD2. Germline assignment: CDR1 SGHRS and CDR2 YFSETQ. CDR3 length: 17 residues. The trim removed 3 bases at V and 5 bases at J, leaving 16 bases unmatched. This CDR3 reads CASSSGAGWRGAHEQYF. CDR3 DNA sequence: TGCGCCAGCAGCTCTGGGGCCGGATGGCGGGGGGCCCACGAGCAGTACTTC.

The rearrangement links TRBV5-4 to TRBJ2-5; 11 bases fit TRBD2. The CDR3 consists of 19 residues. Germline trimming cut 6 bases from V and 8 bases from J; bases unmatched to any gene: 24. The germline V gene encodes CDR1 SGHNT and CDR2 YYREEE (reference sequence). In DNA, the CDR3 is TGTGCCAGCACCTTCGACGATACCGGGACTAGCGGTCGAGCGGGAACCCAGTACTTC. Protein product: CASTFDDTGTSGRAGTQYF.

The chain is built from TRBV19 and TRBJ2-7, with TRBD2 matching 15 bases. Trimming cost V 3 bases and J 4 bases; bases outside gene matches: 4. This CDR3 is built from 16 residues. Germline V lookup: CDR1 LNHDA, CDR2 SQIVND (reference sequence). The CDR3 sequence: CASSIGLAGGQYEQYF. The DNA of the CDR3 is TGTGCCAGTAGTATCGGACTAGCGGGAGGGCAATACGAGCAGTACTTC.

This sequence joins TRBV5-1 and TRBJ2-5; D is uncertain. CDR1 and CDR2 from the germline V gene are SGHRS and YFSETQ. The CDR3 consists of 14 residues. Trimming removed 0 bases at V and 1 base at J, with 7 bases between. The CDR3 loop reads CASSLDLGQETQYF. DNA of the CDR3: TGCGCCAGCAGCTTGGACCTAGGCCAAGAGACCCAGTACTTC.

The J gene is TRBJ1-1, the V gene TRBV5-1; D not certain. CDR1 is SGHRS, CDR2 YFSETQ, per germline. V was cut by 0 bases and J by 4 bases, with 10 bases left in between. The CDR3 is made up of 14 amino acids. The CDR3 sequence is CASSLVLGSTEAFF. The CDR3 DNA follows: TGCGCCAGCAGCTTGGTCTTGGGCAGCACTGAAGCTTTCTTT.

The count of this clone is one. The CDR3 nucleotides are TGCAGCGCCGAGGGTCTGATTAAACCGGGACTAGTCGCCGGGGAGCTGTTTTTT. As protein: CSAEGLIKPGLVAGELFF. This rearrangement joins TRBV29-1 to TRBJ2-2; TRBD2 agrees at 8 bases. With V trimmed by 7 bases and J by 6 bases, 22 bases remained unmatched. CDR3 length: 18 residues. CDR1 and CDR2 (germline): SQVTM, ANQGSEA.

The CDR3 spells CASSRRPNSGANVLTF. The CDR3 coding sequence is TGTGCCAGCAGCCGGAGGCCGAACTCTGGGGCCAACGTCCTGACTTTC. V is TRBV27 and J is TRBJ2-6, with D perhaps TRBD2 (5 bases). The CDR3 covers 16 residues. In germline, CDR1 is MNHEY, CDR2 SMNVEV (reference sequence). The V gene lost 6 bases and the J gene lost 0 bases, with 12 bases spanning the gap.

The CDR3 DNA reads TGCGCCAGCAGTGAGTCGGGGGGAACAGATACGCAGTATTTT. The encoded protein is CASSESGGTDTQYF. This chain uses TRBV10-1 with TRBJ2-3; D possibly corresponds to TRBD2 (6 bases). Germline lookup yields CDR1 WNHNN and CDR2 SYGVQD (reference sequence). V was shortened by 0 bases and J by 3 bases, with 7 bases between the two germline ends. The CDR3 covers 14 residues.

The CDR3 DNA is TGTGCCAGCAGCTTCAATTGGGCTGGGACCGGGGAGCTGTTTTTT. Translated: CASSFNWAGTGELFF. The chain carries TRBV5-6 and TRBJ2-2; D not resolved. From germline, CDR1 is SGHDT and CDR2 YYEEEE. CDR3 length equals 15 residues. Trimming cost V 2 bases and J 5 bases, with 13 bases left between them.

This clone was recorded a few times. The V and J genes are TRBV27 and TRBJ1-1, with D uncertain. CDR1 and CDR2 from the germline V gene are MNHEY and SMNVEV (reference sequence). The CDR3 runs 18 residues. V was clipped by 5 bases and J by 0 bases, with 22 bases between them. CDR3: CASSLRIRTPSMNTEAFF. CDR3 bases: TGTGCCAGCAGTCTAAGGATTCGGACTCCTAGCATGAACACTGAAGCTTTCTTT.

This clone was seen just once. V gene TRBV29-1 combines with J gene TRBJ2-7; the match to TRBD1 covers 8 bases. Trimming at V came to 6 bases and at J to 2 bases, leaving 9 bases not matched to a gene. This CDR3 is 14 amino acids long. Germline V gene sequence: CDR1 SQVTM, CDR2 ANQGSEA. CDR3 residues: CSVGGTGLTYEQYF. The CDR3 coding sequence is TGCAGCGTGGGCGGGACAGGACTGACCTACGAGCAGTACTTC.

This chain links TRBV9 with TRBJ2-3; 7 bases fit TRBD2. Losses at the gene ends were 1 base for V and 2 bases for J; bases not matched to a gene: 10. The length of the CDR3 is 17 residues. Germline-derived CDR1 and CDR2 are SGDLS and YYNGEE. The CDR3 sequence: CASSVIGTTHSTDTQYF. CDR3 sequence (DNA): TGTGCCAGCAGCGTAATTGGGACTACACACTCCACAGATACGCAGTATTTT.

The chain carries TRBV11-3 and TRBJ1-1, with D tentatively TRBD1 (6 bases). The CDR3 has 16 residues. Germline V CDR1 and CDR2: SGHNT, YENEEA. Trimming took off 5 bases at V and 2 bases at J, with 18 bases between the two ends. As DNA, the CDR3 is TGTGCCAGCAGCCGTCCCAGGGGCCCGGCCAACACTGAAGCTTTCTTT. This codes for CASSRPRGPANTEAFF.

This clone was counted once. This chain joins TRBV5-1 and TRBJ2-1, with 10 bases that match TRBD2. The junction had 5 bases not matched to a gene; V was cut back by 3 bases and J by 5 bases. CDR3 length: 15 residues. Germline loops: CDR1 SGHRS, CDR2 YFSETQ. The CDR3 nucleotides read TGCGCCAGCAGCTCCGGGACTAGCGTACACAATGAGCAGTTCTTC. It codes for CASSSGTSVHNEQFF.